This paragraph reports one T cell receptor (beta chain). Other DNA sequences within the sample encode an identical CDR3. The data are from a study of blood T cell repertoires in COVID-19. The CDR3 is 11 amino acids. Trimming took off 5 bases at V and 1 base at J, with 5 bases between the two ends. Germline-derived CDR1 and CDR2 are DFQATT and SNEGSKA (reference sequence). Assay used: immunoSEQ multiplex PCR; TCRdb lists only in-frame clones, some missing. This repertoire shows more than 300,000 clones, around 83% found once; its top ten account for over 4.5%. The chain recombines TRBV20-1 with TRBJ1-1; D not certain. The sequenced sample consisted of PBMCs or T cells enriched from blood (not recorded which). This sequence was found in a woman between 50 and 59 years old who had recovered from COVID-19. The chain's CDR3 is CSALRNTEAFF. In nucleotides, the CDR3 is TGCAGTGCTCTGAGGAACACTGAAGCTTTCTTT.